This T cell receptor (beta chain) was sequenced during a study of blood T cell repertoires in COVID-19. Whole-study context: The samples span acute and convalescent COVID-19 from the United States, Italy and Spain. T cells, B-cell-depleted T cells, or PBMCs supplied cDNA or gDNA.

Original data processing: The assay estimated nucleated cells by amplifying reference gene primers. TCRdb keeps only in-frame clones here, not all; method: immunoSEQ multiplex PCR. V and J calls and clone size are as listed in that table; D and trimming were resolved from the DNA. In the table there are approximately 210,000 clones, around 91% of which are singletons. The junction had 10 bases not matched to a gene; V was cut back by 8 bases and J by 6 bases. The CDR3 loop spans 14 amino acids. CDR1 is MNHEY and CDR2 is SVGAGI in the germline V gene. Source material: peripheral blood. This chain connects TRBV6-5 to TRBJ2-4, with 7 bases identical to TRBD2. The TCR originated in a woman between 35 and 50 years old with acute or convalescent COVID-19. The CDR3 spells CASWGGIPRNIQYF. CDR3 DNA: TGTGCCAGCTGGGGGGGAATCCCCAGAAACATTCAGTACTTC.